This T cell receptor (beta chain) was documented in a study of T cell responses to AZD1222 COVID-19 vaccine. Study details: Second doses were pooled across both intervals (about 4 or about 12 weeks). Whole-study results and caveats: Dominant CD4 TCR responses targeted spike regions 160-218 and 743-854. Baseline seropositivity characterized only six AZD1222 recipients. It was only after the peak T cell response that any repertoires were sampled.

Germline CDR1 and CDR2: SNHLY and FYNNEI. The CDR3 is 13 amino acids. J lost 7 bases, V lost 8 bases, and 10 bases had no gene match. To note about this clone: Its antigen is unidentified.

Measured with immunoSEQ multiplex PCR; TCRdb has only the in-frame clones, and not every one. The data show about 150,000 clones, approximately 90% seen once. Source: peripheral blood, taken on day 0 of AZD1222 vaccination. The TCR comes from an adult in good health. J is TRBJ2-5 and V is TRBV2; TRBD1 matches 7 bases. The CDR3 bases are TGTGCCAGCTCAGGGCGGGCAGGGGGGACCCAGTACTTC. Its protein is CASSGRAGGTQYF.